The text below deals with one T cell receptor beta chain. A multiplex PCR was run with 60 Vbeta primers and 13 Jbeta primers. The table came from immunoSEQ multiplex PCR; TCRdb's copy has only in-frame clones and leaves some out. The sample holds 100,000 to 150,000 clones, roughly 82% seen once. V was clipped by 5 bases and J by 2 bases, with 12 bases between them. This CDR3 is 14 amino acids long. CDR1 ENHRY and CDR2 SYGVKD come from the germline V gene. The source of the sample is a study of cytomegalovirus exposure and HLA in healthy donors. The receptor was derived from a boy between 10 and 17 years old in good health and CMV-seronegative. The chain employs TRBV10-3 and TRBJ2-5; D possibly corresponds to TRBD1 (5 bases). Sequencing was performed on PBMCs. CDR3 nucleotide sequence: TGTGCCATCAGTAGACAGTACCCACAAGAGACCCAGTACTTC. This translates into CAISRQYPQETQYF.